Sequencing of this T cell receptor beta chain was carried out in a study of graft-versus-host responses after intestinal transplantation. Study-level background: Isolated intestinal, liver-intestinal, or multivisceral transplants were what recipients had. Anti-thymocyte globulin was used for induction in all recipients, who then took tacrolimus and steroids for roughly three years.

The V gene's germline CDR1 is MNHEY and CDR2 SMNVEV (reference sequence). There are 16 residues in the CDR3. Trimming took 5 bases from V and 4 from J; bases not matched to a gene: 9. Findings of the study overall: Early post-transplant HvG declines tracked with peak circulating GvH clone levels. Researchers found GvH clones in recipient marrow, and some showed up first in ileum or blood.

The protocol was immunoSEQ multiplex PCR, while the TCRdb copy is restricted to in-frame clones and leaves out a portion. The sample has approximately 85,000 clones, approximately 89% seen once. In the case of this clone: The antigen is unknown.

This clonotype originated in a human donor who was the organ donor for an intestinal transplant. Sequenced material: unstimulated CD8+ T cells sorted from spleen or lymph node cells, taken before transplant. This sequence joins TRBV27 and TRBJ2-3; 10 nucleotides agree with TRBD1. CDR3 sequence (DNA): TGTGCCAGCAGTGCCCGACAGGGGGCAGAAGCAGATACGCAGTATTTT. Its protein product is CASSARQGAEADTQYF.